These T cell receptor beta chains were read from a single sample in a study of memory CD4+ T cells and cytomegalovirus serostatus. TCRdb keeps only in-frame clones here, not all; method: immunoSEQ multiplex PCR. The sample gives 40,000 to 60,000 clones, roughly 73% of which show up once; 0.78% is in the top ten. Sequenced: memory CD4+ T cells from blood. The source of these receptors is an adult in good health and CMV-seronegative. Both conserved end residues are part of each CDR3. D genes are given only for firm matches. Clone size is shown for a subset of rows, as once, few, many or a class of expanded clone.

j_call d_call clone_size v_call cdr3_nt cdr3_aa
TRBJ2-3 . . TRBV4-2 TGTGCCAGCAGCCAGGGGGGGGCTACAGATACGCAGTATTTT CASSQGGATDTQYF
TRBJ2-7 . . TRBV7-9 TGTGCCAGCAGCTTACGAGACAGCTCCTACGAGCAGTACTTC CASSLRDSSYEQYF
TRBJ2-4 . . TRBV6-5 TGTGCCAGCAGTTACTCAGCAAGGGGGGCCAACATTCAGTACTTC CASSYSARGANIQYF
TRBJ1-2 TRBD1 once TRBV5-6 TGTGCCAGCAGCTTAAAGGGACAGGCCTTTTATGGGGGCTACACCTTC CASSLKGQAFYGGYTF
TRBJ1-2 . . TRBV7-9 TGTGCCAGCAGCTTTGACACGGGTCTCGCCGGCTACACCTTC CASSFDTGLAGYTF
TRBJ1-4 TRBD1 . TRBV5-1 TGCGCCAGCAGGGGACAGGGCCAAAAACTGTTTTTT CASRGQGQKLFF
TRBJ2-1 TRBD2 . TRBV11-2 TGTGCCAGCAGCTTAGTCATCCTAGCGGGTGAGCAGTTCTTC CASSLVILAGEQFF
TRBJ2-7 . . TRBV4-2 TGTGCCAGCAGCCGCCCCTCGGCCCCTTACGAGCAGTACTTC CASSRPSAPYEQYF
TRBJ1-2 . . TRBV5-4 TGTGCCAGCAGCTCCGGAGGGCAGGGAATTTACTATGGCTACACCTTC CASSSGGQGIYYGYTF
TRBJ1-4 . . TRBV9 TGTGCCAGCAGCGTAGGTCAGGGAGTAGGAAAACTGTTTTTT CASSVGQGVGKLFF
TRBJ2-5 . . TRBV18 TGTGCCAGCTCACCAAGAGGACAGTATCAAGAGACCCAGTACTTC CASSPRGQYQETQYF
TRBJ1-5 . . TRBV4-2 TGTGCCAGCAGCCAAGATCAATCCACCTCGGGGAATCAGCCCCAGCATTTT CASSQDQSTSGNQPQHF
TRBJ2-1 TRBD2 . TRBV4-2 TGTGCCAGCAGCAGGCAACTAGCGGGCTACAATGAGCAGTTCTTC CASSRQLAGYNEQFF
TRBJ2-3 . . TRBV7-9 TGTGCCAGCAGCTTAGTCGGGGACTCCTCTAGCACAGATACGCAGTATTTT CASSLVGDSSSTDTQYF
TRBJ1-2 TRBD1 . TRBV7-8 TGTGCCAGCAGCTTGGGTAGACAGGGTGGAGGGCTTAACTATGGCTACACCTTC CASSLGRQGGGLNYGYTF
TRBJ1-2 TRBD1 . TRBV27 TGTGCCAGCAGTCGCAGGGGGGCGACCTATGGCTACACCTTC CASSRRGATYGYTF
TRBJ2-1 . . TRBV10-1 TGCGCCAGCAGTGGACCCCCGTACAATGAGCAGTTCTTC CASSGPPYNEQFF
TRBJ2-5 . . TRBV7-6 TGTGCCAGCAGCCCAGTCCTGGAGACCCAGTACTTC CASSPVLETQYF
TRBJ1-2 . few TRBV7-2 TGTGCCAGCAGTCCAGATCGTAACTATGGCTACACCTTC CASSPDRNYGYTF
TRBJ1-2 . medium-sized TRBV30 TGTGCCTCCCACAGGGACGACTATGGCTACACCTTC CASHRDDYGYTF
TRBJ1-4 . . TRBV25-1 TGTGCCAGCAGTGAGGTGTATGACAGCGTCAATGAAAAACTGTTTTTT CASSEVYDSVNEKLFF
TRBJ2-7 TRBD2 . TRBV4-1 TGCGCCAGCAGCCAAGCGCGAGCGGGATCCTACGAGCAGTACTTC CASSQARAGSYEQYF
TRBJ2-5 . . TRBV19 TGTGCCAGTAGTATGAGGGCAGGACAAGAGACCCAGTACTTC CASSMRAGQETQYF
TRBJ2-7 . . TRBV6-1 TGTGCCAGCAGTGGGGGGGCCGTGAGTGAGCAGTACTTC CASSGGAVSEQYF
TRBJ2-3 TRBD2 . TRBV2 TGTGCCAGCAGTGAAGCGGCTAGCGGGAGGCCCTCAGATACGCAGTATTTT CASSEAASGRPSDTQYF
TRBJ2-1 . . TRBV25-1 TGTGCCAGCAGTGATCGGGTGGAGCAGTTCTTC CASSDRVEQFF
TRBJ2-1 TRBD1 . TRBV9 TGTGCCAGCAGCGTAGCTTGGACAGGTGAGCAGTTCTTC CASSVAWTGEQFF
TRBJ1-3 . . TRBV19 TGTGCCAGTAGTATAGAAGCGCAGTGGGCGTTGCGGGAAAACACCATATATTTT CASSIEAQWALRENTIYF
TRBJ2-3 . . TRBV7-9 TGTGCCAGCAGCTTAGTGGGTGACAAGAGCACAGATACGCAGTATTTT CASSLVGDKSTDTQYF
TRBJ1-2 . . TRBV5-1 TGCGCCAGCGGCTTTGCCCCTGTCCAGGGACCATGGGGCTACACCTTC CASGFAPVQGPWGYTF
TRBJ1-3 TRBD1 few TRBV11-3 TGTGCCAGCTCGACAGGGTCTGGAAACACCATATATTTT CASSTGSGNTIYF
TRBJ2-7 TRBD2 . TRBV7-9 TGTGCCAGCAGCAAGACGACTAGCGGGTTTCTGAGCTCCTACGAGCAGTACTTC CASSKTTSGFLSSYEQYF
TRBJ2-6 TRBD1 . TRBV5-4 TGTGCCAGCAGCTCGGGACAGGGAAGATACTCTGGGGCCAACGTCCTGACTTTC CASSSGQGRYSGANVLTF
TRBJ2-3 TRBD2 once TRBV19 TGTGCCAGTAGTAATATTGCGTTAGCGGGGGGCACAGATACGCAGTATTTT CASSNIALAGGTDTQYF
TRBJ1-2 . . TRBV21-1 TGTGCCAGCAGCCAGACGCCCAGCTATGGCTACACCTTC CASSQTPSYGYTF
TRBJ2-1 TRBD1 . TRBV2 TGTGCCAGCAGTACAGGGGTAGCCCTCTCCTACAATGAGCAGTTCTTC CASSTGVALSYNEQFF
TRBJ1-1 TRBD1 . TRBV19 TGTGCCAGTAGTCCCCGGCAGGGGGGCGCGAGGGACTCTGAAGCTTTCTTT CASSPRQGGARDSEAFF